This T cell receptor (beta chain) was profiled in a study of T cell changes during pregnancy in multiple sclerosis (dated by TCRdb to between 2019 and 2020). For the study in its entirety: In women with multiple sclerosis, the researchers looked at how the T cell repertoire shifted as pregnancy progressed.

The library was made by the immunoSEQ multiplex PCR assay. TCRdb obtained this table from immuneACCESS and retained in-frame rearrangements with V and J assigned. These tables miss some clones; where compared with another copy, unresolved V genes account for less than half of the shortfall, and the remainder is unexplained. A total of more than 45,000 clones appear in this sample, 90% to 95% of them only once. Approximately 3.5% of the sample is in the top ten clones. Germline trimming: 4 bases from V, 11 bases from J; junction bases outside gene matches: 14. Reading from cysteine to phenylalanine, the CDR3 counts 15 amino acids. The CDR3 DNA has 45 bases and is translated from base 1. Via the germline V gene, CDR1 is SGHRS and CDR2 YFSETQ. This clone was observed a single time. Its antigen is still unknown. No base quality values were provided; no much bigger clone lies one nucleotide off.

The sequence joins TRBV5-1 to TRBJ1-2; 10 bases in the junction line up with TRBD1. The receptor was isolated from a female donor with multiple sclerosis, enrolled in a pregnancy study. The source was CD8+ T cells from peripheral blood mononuclear cells, collected in the second trimester of pregnancy. The DNA reads as follows: TGCGCCAGCAGCCCTCAGACAGGGGGCGTATCTCCATACACCTTC. This translates into CASSPQTGGVSPYTF.